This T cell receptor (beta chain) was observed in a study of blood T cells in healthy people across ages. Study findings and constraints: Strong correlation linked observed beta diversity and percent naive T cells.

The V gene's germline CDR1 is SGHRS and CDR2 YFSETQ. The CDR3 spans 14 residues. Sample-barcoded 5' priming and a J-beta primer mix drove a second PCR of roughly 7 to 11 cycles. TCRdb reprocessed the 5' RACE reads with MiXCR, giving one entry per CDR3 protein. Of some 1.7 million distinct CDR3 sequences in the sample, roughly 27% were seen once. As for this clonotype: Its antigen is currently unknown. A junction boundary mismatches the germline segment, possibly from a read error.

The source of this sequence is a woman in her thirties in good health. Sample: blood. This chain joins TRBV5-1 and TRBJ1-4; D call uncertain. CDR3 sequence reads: CAGSFLATNEKLFF. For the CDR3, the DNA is TGCGCCGGCAGCTTCCTAGCAACTAATGAAAAACTGTTTTTT. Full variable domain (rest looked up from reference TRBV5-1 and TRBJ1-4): KAGVTQTPRYLIKTRGQQVTLSCSPISGHRSVSWYQQTPGQGLQFLFEYFSETQRNKGNFPGRFSGRQFSNSRSEMNVSTLELGDSALYLCAGSFLATNEKLFFGSGTQLSVL.